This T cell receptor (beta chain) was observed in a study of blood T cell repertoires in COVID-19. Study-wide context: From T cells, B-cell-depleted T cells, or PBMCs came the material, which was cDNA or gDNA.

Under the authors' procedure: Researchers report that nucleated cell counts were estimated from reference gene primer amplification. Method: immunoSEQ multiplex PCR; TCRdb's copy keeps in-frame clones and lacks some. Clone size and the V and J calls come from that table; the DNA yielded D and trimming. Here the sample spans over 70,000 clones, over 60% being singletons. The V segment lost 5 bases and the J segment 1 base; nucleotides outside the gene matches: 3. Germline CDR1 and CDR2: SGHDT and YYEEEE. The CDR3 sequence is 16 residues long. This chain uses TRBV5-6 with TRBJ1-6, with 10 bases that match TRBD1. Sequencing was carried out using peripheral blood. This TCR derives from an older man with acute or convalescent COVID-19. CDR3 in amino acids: CASRGQGVSYNSPLHF. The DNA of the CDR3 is TGTGCCAGCAGAGGACAGGGGGTATCCTATAATTCACCCCTCCACTTT. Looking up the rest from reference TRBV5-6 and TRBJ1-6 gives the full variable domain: DAGVTQSPTHLIKTRGQQVTLRCSPKSGHDTVSWYQQALGQGPQFIFQYYEEEERQRGNFPDRFSGHQFPNYSSELNVNALLLGDSALYLCASRGQGVSYNSPLHFGNGTRLTVT.